The sequence of this T cell receptor (beta chain) was determined in a study of T cells in Graves' hyperthyroidism and ophthalmopathy. General study points: Expanded thyroid clonotypes (above 0.001) were mostly also found in blood.

Germline CDR1 SEHNR, CDR2 FQNEAQ (reference sequence). With V trimmed by 5 bases and J by 4 bases, 8 bases remained unmatched. The CDR3 sequence is 16 residues long. This clonotype was picked up many times. What it binds is unknown. TCR beta CDR3 region amplification was performed from RNA transcripts. The HTBI primer set served for first-round RT-PCR of the TCR CDR3. A single record per CDR3 protein comes from TCRdb applying MiXCR to the multiplex PCR reads. Here the sample spans around 720,000 distinct CDR3 sequences, 30% to 40% being singletons. Source material: blood. The receptor's source is a middle-aged woman with Graves' hyperthyroidism. The chain combines TRBV7-9 with TRBJ1-6; 7 bases are a match to TRBD1. The CDR3 here is CASSPTTQGYNSPLHF. The CDR3 nucleotides are TGTGCCAGCAGCCCTACGACACAGGGGTATAATTCACCCCTCCACTTT.